A selection of T cell receptor beta chains follows, all from one sample in a study of T cell clonotyping in hematopoietic cell transplantation. Produced via immunoSEQ multiplex PCR; TCRdb's table is partial and in-frame only. The repertoire holds 15,000 to 20,000 clones, with nearly 95% as singletons. What was sequenced was peripheral blood mononuclear cells. These receptors came from a man between 40 and 49 years old in good health. Some clones in this sample may be carry-over from other donors' samples. The CDR3 runs from the conserved cysteine through the conserved F or W. A D gene is named only where the DNA matches it firmly. Size is omitted from some rows. Given values are once, few, many or a class for expanded clones.

d_call clone_size v_call cdr3_aa
TRBD1 NA TRBV2 CASKGQEYEQYF
TRBD1 NA TRBV4-1 CASSQVGDRGQPQHF
TRBD1 NA TRBV2 CASRGQGGMITEAFF
TRBD1 NA TRBV5-5 CASSSGTGGSNSNQPQHF
TRBD2 NA TRBV2 CASSDGTSGDYEQYF
TRBD1 NA TRBV11-2 CASSHRRGREKLFF
TRBD1 NA TRBV25-1 CASWGDRGSGEQYF
TRBD1 NA TRBV6-5 CASSYLSPGQVGYTF
TRBD2 NA TRBV29-1 CSQSAGVAQYF
NA NA TRBV25-1 CASNRDTNTEAFF
TRBD2 NA TRBV14 CANTDFVGGPHEQYF
NA NA TRBV30 CAWSVERNTEAFF
NA NA TRBV7-8 CASSPRRETSNQPQHF
TRBD2 NA TRBV4-3 CASSQGVVAGGPGNEQFF
NA NA TRBV1 CTSSQKLAGDTDTQYF
TRBD2 NA TRBV4-1 CASSQPTSGRREQYF
NA once TRBV5-1 CASSLVAGGLNTEAFF
NA NA TRBV15 CATSSPEVAKNIQYF
NA NA TRBV6-5 CASSTPQDYEQYF
NA NA TRBV29-1 CSVRRDKSSYEQYF
NA NA TRBV7-2 CASSLKGFTEAFF